Listed below are T cell receptor beta chains from one sample, sequenced in a study of cytomegalovirus exposure and HLA in healthy donors. Assay used: immunoSEQ multiplex PCR; TCRdb lists only in-frame clones, some missing. The sample gives 150,000 to 200,000 clones, 84% of which show up once; under 1.5% is in the top ten. Sequencing was done on a sample of PBMCs. The receptor set was obtained from a girl aged 2-10 years in good health and CMV-seropositive. The CDR3 runs from the conserved cysteine through the conserved F or W. D genes are given only for firm matches. Expanded clones are given a class, and other clones once, few, many or no size at all.

abundance	v_gene	j_gene	d_gene	CDR3aa	CDR3nt
NA	TRBV28	TRBJ2-1	TRBD2	CASSSGTSGSYNEQFF	TGTGCCAGCAGTTCCGGGACTAGCGGATCCTACAATGAGCAGTTCTTC
NA	TRBV11-2	TRBJ1-1	TRBD1	CASSPPDRTNTEAFF	TGTGCCAGCAGCCCACCGGACAGGACGAACACTGAAGCTTTCTTT
NA	TRBV7-6	TRBJ2-7	TRBD2	CASSLGPWRETPGIFYEQYF	TGTGCCAGCAGCTTAGGACCTTGGCGGGAGACGCCGGGTATCTTCTACGAGCAGTACTTC
few	TRBV6-5	TRBJ1-2	TRBD1	CASSYGQGAGYGYTF	TGTGCCAGCAGTTACGGACAGGGGGCTGGCTATGGCTACACCTTC
few	TRBV2	TRBJ1-1	NA	CASSVPLNTEAFF	TGTGCCAGCAGCGTTCCACTAAACACTGAAGCTTTCTTT
NA	TRBV19	TRBJ1-5	NA	CASRKTESNQPQHF	TGTGCCAGTAGGAAAACAGAAAGCAATCAGCCCCAGCATTTT
NA	TRBV7-9	TRBJ2-3	NA	CASSGGLIWTTDTQYF	TGTGCCAGCAGCGGAGGACTCATTTGGACCACAGATACGCAGTATTTT
NA	TRBV11-3	TRBJ2-3	NA	CASSPIKRYTQYF	TGTGCCAGCAGCCCAATAAAGCGGTATACGCAGTATTTT
NA	TRBV30	TRBJ2-1	TRBD2	CAWSSPGLAVPNSYNEQFF	TGTGCCTGGAGTTCTCCGGGACTAGCGGTCCCTAATTCCTACAATGAGCAGTTCTTC
NA	TRBV4-1	TRBJ1-1	NA	CASSHPGQNTEAFF	TGCGCCAGCAGCCACCCGGGACAGAACACTGAAGCTTTCTTT
NA	TRBV6-5	TRBJ2-3	TRBD2	CASRKPGGTDTQYF	TGTGCCAGCAGAAAGCCGGGGGGGACAGATACGCAGTATTTT
NA	TRBV29-1	TRBJ1-1	NA	CSVDISSLWRQPNTEAFF	TGCAGCGTTGATATTTCTAGCTTGTGGAGACAACCGAACACTGAAGCTTTCTTT
NA	TRBV4-1	TRBJ2-1	NA	CASSQGGGYALQQFF	TGCGCCAGCAGCCAAGGCGGCGGGTACGCTCTTCAGCAGTTCTTC
few	TRBV6-1	TRBJ1-1	TRBD1	CASSRQGKYEAFF	TGTGCCAGCAGTAGACAGGGGAAATATGAAGCTTTCTTT
NA	TRBV9	TRBJ2-4	TRBD1	CASSATGGLDIQYF	TGTGCCAGCAGCGCAACAGGGGGCTTGGACATTCAGTACTTC
NA	TRBV7-2	TRBJ1-6	TRBD1	CASSPGQGINSPLHF	TGTGCCAGCAGCCCGGGACAGGGTATCAATTCACCCCTCCACTTT
once	TRBV7-3	TRBJ1-1	NA	CASSLFGGENTEAFF	TGTGCCAGCAGCTTATTCGGGGGAGAGAACACTGAAGCTTTCTTT
NA	TRBV5-4	TRBJ2-5	NA	CASSYSGQETQYF	TGTGCCAGCAGCTATAGCGGACAAGAGACCCAGTACTTC
NA	TRBV19	TRBJ1-2	NA	CASSPVHTTSYTF	TGTGCCAGTAGTCCTGTCCATACCACAAGCTACACCTTC
NA	TRBV10-1	TRBJ2-7	NA	CASSESRSYGYEQYF	TGCGCCAGCAGTGAGTCGAGATCCTACGGCTACGAGCAGTACTTC
few	TRBV28	TRBJ1-1	TRBD1	CASRVLGQGGTEAFF	TGTGCCAGCAGGGTACTGGGACAGGGGGGCACTGAAGCTTTCTTT
NA	TRBV7-6	TRBJ2-1	NA	CASSLTDGFNEQFF	TGTGCCAGCAGCTTAACAGACGGTTTCAATGAGCAGTTCTTC
NA	TRBV7-8	TRBJ2-1	NA	CASSLKSTSYNEQFF	TGTGCCAGCAGCTTGAAGTCGACTAGCTACAATGAGCAGTTCTTC
NA	TRBV7-3	TRBJ2-7	NA	CASSVSGTAYEQYF	TGTGCCAGCAGCGTAAGCGGGACAGCCTACGAGCAGTACTTC
NA	TRBV5-1	TRBJ1-2	NA	CASSLGGASGRGSGYTF	TGCGCCAGCAGCTTGGGAGGGGCGTCAGGGAGGGGAAGCGGCTACACCTTC
NA	TRBV7-3	TRBJ2-5	NA	CASSGGPQETQYF	TGTGCCAGCAGTGGTGGGCCCCAAGAGACCCAGTACTTC
NA	TRBV5-1	TRBJ2-7	TRBD2	CASSRAAGEYEQYF	TGCGCCAGCTCTCGTGCAGCGGGAGAGTACGAGCAGTACTTC